Below, 28 T cell receptor beta chains from the same sample are listed, as sequenced in a study of T cell responses to AZD1222 COVID-19 vaccine. Sequencing used immunoSEQ multiplex PCR; TCRdb keeps in-frame clones, though not all of them. Of roughly 65,000 clones listed, more than 70% are singletons. The starting material was peripheral blood, obtained on day 0 of AZD1222 vaccination. The source is an adult in good health.

V and J are TRBV6-2 or TRBV6-3 and TRBJ2-7; no definite D call. CDR3 size: 13 residues. The germline V gene has CDR1 MNHEY and CDR2 SVGEGT. Trimming cost V 5 bases and J 6 bases, with 14 bases left between them. CDR3 amino acids: CASSTPKFSEQYF. For the CDR3, the DNA is TGTGCCAGCAGTACCCCCAAATTTTCCGAGCAGTACTTC.

CDR3 bases: TGCGCCAGCAGCTTGGGGTGGGGTAGAGGAGAGACCCAGTACTTC. It yields the protein CASSLGWGRGETQYF. The rearrangement links TRBV5-1 to TRBJ2-5, with unresolved D. Looked up from germline, CDR1 is SGHRS and CDR2 is YFSETQ. The CDR3 length is 15 residues. The germline V and J ends were trimmed by 0 bases and 4 bases, with 13 bases remaining between them.

This clone was observed a handful of times. The V gene is TRBV3-1 (or the pseudogene TRBV3-2), the J gene TRBJ2-1, with TRBD2 as a possible D gene (6 bases). The germline V gene encodes CDR1 LGHDT and CDR2 YNNKEL (reference sequence). V lost 2 bases to trimming and J lost 9 bases, with 14 bases between them. The CDR3 spans 14 residues. Here the CDR3 DNA reads TGTGCCAGCAGCCAACAAGTCACTAGCAGTGAGCAGTTCTTC. This gives the protein CASSQQVTSSEQFF.

This chain joins TRBV5-1 and TRBJ1-4, with a possible D match to TRBD1 (5 bases). V was shortened by 0 bases and J by 5 bases, with 8 bases between the two germline ends. The CDR3 has 14 amino acids. Germline values: CDR1 SGHRS, CDR2 YFSETQ. CDR3 amino acids: CASSLGQLNEKLFF. The CDR3 coding sequence is TGCGCCAGCAGCTTGGGACAGTTAAATGAAAAACTGTTTTTT.

The chain combines TRBV7-6 with TRBJ1-5, with 8 bases matching TRBD1. The V gene's germline CDR1 is SGHVS and CDR2 FNYEAQ. With V trimmed by 5 bases and J by 2 bases, 8 bases remained unmatched. The CDR3 covers 16 residues. CDR3 nucleotides: TGTGCCAGCAGCCTAAGGGCGACAGGGGGCAATCAGCCCCAGCATTTT. It is translated as CASSLRATGGNQPQHF. Looking up the rest from reference TRBV7-6 and TRBJ1-5 gives the full variable domain: GAGVSQSPRYKVTKRGQDVALRCDPISGHVSLYWYRQALGQGPEFLTYFNYEAQQDKSGLPNDRFSAERPEGSISTLTIQRTEQRDSAMYRCASSLRATGGNQPQHFGDGTRLSIL.

This chain joins TRBV19 and TRBJ2-7, with D possibly being TRBD1 (7 bases). The V end was cut by 4 bases, the J end by 6 bases, with 10 bases between. The V gene's germline CDR1 is LNHDA and CDR2 SQIVND (reference sequence). CDR3 size: 12 residues. The CDR3 reads CASSKQGGEQYF. CDR3 sequence (DNA): TGTGCCAGTAGTAAGCAGGGGGGCGAGCAGTACTTC.

The CDR3 reads CASSLEGQGVSQETQYF. CDR3 nucleotides: TGTGCCAGCAGCTTGGAAGGGCAGGGGGTATCCCAAGAGACCCAGTACTTC. The V call is TRBV5-6, the J call TRBJ2-5, with 7 bases aligning to TRBD1. V dropped 0 bases and J dropped 1; count of bases not matched to a gene: 9. From germline, CDR1 is SGHDT and CDR2 YYEEEE. The CDR3 has 17 amino acids.

This clone was seen more than once but under ten times. The V call is TRBV6-2 or TRBV6-3, the J call TRBJ2-7; D unclear. Germline V lookup: CDR1 MNHEY, CDR2 SVGEGT. There are 16 residues in the CDR3. V was pared by 0 bases and J by 4 bases, with 16 bases between. CDR3 residues: CASSYSTTHNRYEQYF. The CDR3 region has the DNA TGTGCCAGCAGTTACTCGACGACCCATAACCGGTACGAGCAGTACTTC.

V gene TRBV18 combines with J gene TRBJ2-7; 7 positions match TRBD1. The V gene end was trimmed by 5 bases and the J gene end by 5 bases; junction bases not matched to a gene: 3. Germline-derived CDR1 and CDR2 are KGHSH and LQKENI. This CDR3 has 12 amino acids. In nucleotides, the CDR3 is TGTGCCAGCTCAGGGGACAGCGACGAGCAGTACTTC. This encodes CASSGDSDEQYF.

The genes are TRBV3-1 (or the pseudogene TRBV3-2) and TRBJ1-1; 10 bases agree with TRBD1. Unmatched junction bases numbered 10, after V lost 4 bases and J lost 5 bases. Germline V gene lookup returns CDR1 LGHDT and CDR2 YNNKEL (reference sequence). This CDR3 spans 16 amino acids. The CDR3 spells CASSPRTGGDHTEAFF. The CDR3 nucleotides read TGTGCCAGCAGCCCGCGGACAGGGGGTGATCATACTGAAGCTTTCTTT.

This chain connects TRBV18 to TRBJ2-5, with TRBD2 matching 7 bases. Per the germline V gene, CDR1 is KGHSH and CDR2 is LQKENI. The CDR3 extends over 17 amino acids. The J segment lost 4 bases and the V segment lost 3 bases, leaving 14 bases of the junction unmatched. Written as DNA, the CDR3 is TGTGCCAGCTCACCCGTGGGACTAAGGCACGGGGGAGAGACCCAGTACTTC. It encodes CASSPVGLRHGGETQYF.

V is TRBV28 and J is TRBJ1-3; D is unclear. Germline assignment: CDR1 MDHEN and CDR2 SYDVKM. This CDR3 comprises 19 residues. The V and J ends lost 4 bases and 2 bases respectively, with 24 bases between them. DNA for the CDR3: TGTGCCAGCAGTTCCCCGTCCCCTTCGATTGGTAACGCTGGAAACACCATATATTTT. Protein sequence: CASSSPSPSIGNAGNTIYF.

The chain joins TRBV12-3 or TRBV12-4 to TRBJ2-7; 7 bases agree with TRBD1. V shed 6 bases and J 3 bases; nucleotides not matched to a gene: 5. This CDR3 has 13 amino acids. CDR3 coding DNA: TGTGCCAGCAGGAGGGCAGGGGGCTACGAGCAGTACTTC. Its protein product is CASRRAGGYEQYF.

V is TRBV4-3 and J is TRBJ2-2, with D possibly being TRBD1 (5 bases). V was trimmed by 0 bases and J by 0 bases, leaving 14 bases between them. The CDR3 loop spans 18 amino acids. Looked up from germline, CDR1 is LGHNA and CDR2 is YSLEER. In nucleotides, the CDR3 is TGCGCCAGCAGCCAAGACGATGGGGCCGCCTCGAACACCGGGGAGCTGTTTTTT. This encodes CASSQDDGAASNTGELFF.

This sequence joins TRBV6-5 and TRBJ1-2; D gene ambiguous. Trimming stripped 7 bases from V and 1 base from J, with 16 bases between. The V gene's germline CDR1 is MNHEY and CDR2 SVGAGI. This CDR3 is built from 15 residues. CDR3 sequence: CASNSQPSNNYGYTF. For the CDR3, the DNA is TGTGCCAGCAATTCCCAGCCCAGCAATAACTATGGCTACACCTTC.

This clone appeared a single time. This chain joins TRBV19 and TRBJ1-5, with a tentative D call TRBD1 (5 bases). Trimming stripped 6 bases from V and 0 bases from J, with 12 bases between. CDR1 LNHDA and CDR2 SQIVND come from the germline V gene (reference sequence). The CDR3 covers 15 residues. The CDR3 nucleotides read TGTGCCAGTAGGGCAACAGGTTCTAGCAATCAGCCCCAGCATTTT. It is translated as CASRATGSSNQPQHF.

This clone was recorded a few times. The chain carries TRBV5-8 and TRBJ1-1, with D perhaps matching TRBD1 (6 bases). The CDR3 has 13 amino acids. V was clipped by 5 bases and J by 4 bases, with 12 bases between them. In germline, CDR1 is SGHTS, CDR2 YDEGEE. DNA of the CDR3: TGTGCCAGCAGATTACAGGGAGCCACTGAAGCTTTCTTT. Amino acids: CASRLQGATEAFF.

The J gene is TRBJ1-1, the V gene TRBV11-2; no clear D. The CDR3 consists of 13 residues. Germline V gene lookup returns CDR1 SGHAT and CDR2 FQNNGV. V lost 0 bases and J lost 4, with 6 bases in between. The CDR3 coding sequence is TGTGCCAGCAGCTTAGAGGACTTCACTGAAGCTTTCTTT. Translating it yields CASSLEDFTEAFF. Full variable domain (remainder filled in from reference TRBV11-2 and TRBJ1-1): EAGVAQSPRYKIIEKRQSVAFWCNPISGHATLYWYQQILGQGPKLLIQFQNNGVVDDSQLPKDRFSAERLKGVDSTLKIQPAKLEDSAVYLCASSLEDFTEAFFGQGTRLTVV.

The chain uses TRBV7-2 and TRBJ2-5; 10 bases are shared with TRBD2. The J segment lost 4 bases and the V segment lost 6 bases, leaving 11 bases of the junction unmatched. This CDR3 comprises 16 residues. The germline gives CDR1 SGHTA, CDR2 FQGNSA. The chain's CDR3 is CASRTAGGPARETQYF. The CDR3, as DNA: TGTGCCAGCAGAACAGCGGGAGGGCCGGCGAGAGAGACCCAGTACTTC.

The chain recombines TRBV11-2 with TRBJ1-1, with D unclear. V lost 1 base and J 1 base, leaving 10 bases between the germline ends. Germline CDR1 SGHAT, CDR2 FQNNGV. This CDR3 spans 15 amino acids. The CDR3 bases are TGTGCCAGCAGCTTAGTTGTTTCCAGGAACACTGAAGCTTTCTTT. Its protein is CASSLVVSRNTEAFF.

The CDR3 bases are TGTGCCAGCAGCTTGTCCAGCGGGAGGGCCGATGAGCAGTTCTTC. As protein: CASSLSSGRADEQFF. This rearrangement joins TRBV5-5 to TRBJ2-1; 10 nucleotides align to TRBD2. The CDR3 runs 15 residues. V shed 1 base, J shed 8 bases, and the junction held 6 bases outside the gene matches. From germline, CDR1 is SGHKS and CDR2 YYEKEE (reference sequence).

This chain joins TRBV4-1 and TRBJ1-5; a possible D gene is TRBD1 (5 bases). Germline V gene lookup returns CDR1 MGHRA and CDR2 YSYEKL. The CDR3 is 15 amino acids. The V end lost 2 bases, the J end lost 4 bases, and 12 bases lay between the germline ends. CDR3 region: CASSQRGQLNQPQHF. The CDR3, as DNA: TGCGCCAGCAGCCAACGGGGCCAGCTGAATCAGCCCCAGCATTTT.

The chain joins TRBV4-3 to TRBJ2-5; D is perhaps TRBD2 (5 bases). The V end lost 2 bases, the J end lost 3 bases, and 10 bases lay between the germline ends. The CDR3 has 14 residues. CDR1 LGHNA and CDR2 YSLEER come from the germline V gene. As DNA, the CDR3 is TGCGCCAGCAGCCAATTCCTAGCCGAAGAGACCCAGTACTTC. Amino acid sequence: CASSQFLAEETQYF.

The chain recombines TRBV10-2 with TRBJ1-5; maybe TRBD1 (5 bases). The CDR3 runs 17 residues. Per germline, CDR1 WSHSY and CDR2 SAAADI. Trimming took 0 bases from V and 0 from J, leaving 12 bases between them. Here the CDR3 reads CASSESVQEYSNQPQHF. The CDR3 DNA follows: TGCGCCAGCAGTGAGTCAGTACAGGAGTATAGCAATCAGCCCCAGCATTTT.

The J gene is TRBJ2-5, the V gene TRBV2; 7 bases are shared with TRBD2. The CDR3 loop spans 15 amino acids. Germline V gives CDR1 SNHLY, CDR2 FYNNEI. Trimming took 5 bases from V and 2 from J; bases not matched to a gene: 8. CDR3 region: CASSLGTGGQETQYF. The CDR3 region has the DNA TGTGCCAGCAGTCTGGGCACCGGGGGGCAAGAGACCCAGTACTTC. The variable domain in full, with the rest retrieved from reference TRBV2 and TRBJ2-5, is EPEVTQTPSHQVTQMGQEVILRCVPISNHLYFYWYRQILGQKVEFLVSFYNNEISEKSEIFDDQFSVERPDGSNFTLKIRSTKLEDSAMYFCASSLGTGGQETQYFGPGTRLLVL.

The chain has TRBV28 and TRBJ2-7; 10 positions agree with TRBD2. Germline V gene data show CDR1 as MDHEN and CDR2 as SYDVKM. The CDR3 length is 16 residues. V was clipped by 6 bases and J by 4 bases; unmatched bases: 12. CDR3 region: CASSPQGLAGVYEQYF. DNA for the CDR3: TGTGCCAGCAGCCCCCAGGGGCTAGCGGGAGTTTACGAGCAGTACTTC.

The genes are TRBV11-2 and TRBJ2-7; the D gene is possibly TRBD1 (5 bases). The V end lost 5 bases, the J end lost 8 bases, and 16 bases lay between the germline ends. The length of the CDR3 is 13 residues. Germline CDR1 and CDR2: SGHAT and FQNNGV. The CDR3 spells CASSPGTAGKQYF. The CDR3 DNA is TGTGCCAGCAGCCCGGGTACGGCAGGGAAGCAGTACTTC.

The genes are TRBV12-5 and TRBJ1-5; D is unresolved. V was clipped by 5 bases and J by 9 bases, with 11 bases between them. This CDR3 is 12 amino acids long. Germline-derived CDR1 and CDR2 are LGHNT and FRNRAP. CDR3 residues: CASGPSIGPQHF. The CDR3 DNA is TGTGCTAGTGGTCCTTCAATTGGGCCCCAGCATTTT.